The source of this TCR beta chain is a study of Graves' ophthalmopathy and Graves' hyperthyroidism. Notes on the study in general: Most thyroid clonotypes with frequency above 0.001 were detected in blood too.

Patients were excluded if they had other autoimmune diseases or uncontrolled infections, and likewise if pregnancy or lactation applied. This clonotype was observed many times. Its matching antigen is unknown. Amplifying from RNA transcripts, the study obtained TCR beta CDR3 regions. The authors performed first-round RT-PCR with HTBI primers and then a second-round multiplex PCR. In TCRdb, the multiplex PCR reads were re-called with MiXCR into one record per CDR3 protein. The repertoire has about 620,000 distinct CDR3 sequences, about a fifth of them found once; the top ten carry 7.1%. The trim removed 6 bases at V and 2 bases at J, leaving 2 bases unmatched. This CDR3 region has 13 residues.

The sample was peripheral blood. The sequence derives from a woman aged 18-35 years with stable Graves' hyperthyroidism. Some clones in this sample may be carry-over from other donors' samples. The chain has TRBV12-3 or TRBV12-4 and TRBJ2-7, with 9 nucleotides matching TRBD1. The CDR3 is CASRGTGTYEQYF. The CDR3 nucleotides are TGTGCCAGCAGAGGGACAGGGACCTACGAGCAGTACTTC.